This paragraph reports one TCR beta chain. The method was immunoSEQ multiplex PCR; TCRdb's version includes in-frame clones alone and lacks a portion of them. The repertoire holds about a million clones, more than 60% seen once, with 1.5% in the top ten. CDR3 length equals 16 residues. The J segment lost 2 bases and the V segment lost 6 bases, leaving 11 bases of the junction unmatched. The germline CDR1 and CDR2 sequences are MDHEN and SYDVKM. This entry belongs to a study of shared clonotypes between healthy human individuals. The rearrangement uses TRBV28 and TRBJ2-5, with 8 positions matching TRBD1. The source material was memory CD4+ T cells sorted from blood. Subset specified: CD45RA-negative fraction. The sequence was obtained from a man aged 18 to 30 in good health. The CDR3 nucleotides are TGTGCCAGCAGCCTCACGGCGACAGGGGCGCAAGAGACCCAGTACTTC. Translation: CASSLTATGAQETQYF.